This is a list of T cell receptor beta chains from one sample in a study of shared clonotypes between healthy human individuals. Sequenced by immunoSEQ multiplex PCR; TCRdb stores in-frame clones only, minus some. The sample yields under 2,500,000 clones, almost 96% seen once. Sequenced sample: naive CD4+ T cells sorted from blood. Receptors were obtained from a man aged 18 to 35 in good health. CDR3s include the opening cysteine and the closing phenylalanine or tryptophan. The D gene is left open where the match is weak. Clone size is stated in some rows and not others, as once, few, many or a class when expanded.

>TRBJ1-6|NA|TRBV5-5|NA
TGTGCCAGCAGCTTGGAGGCCAATTCACCCCTCCACTTT
CASSLEANSPLHF
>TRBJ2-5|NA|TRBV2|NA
TGTGCCAGCAGGACCCGGGCACACCTAGAGACCCAGTACTTC
CASRTRAHLETQYF
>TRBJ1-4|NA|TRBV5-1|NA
TGCGCCAGCAGCTTAAATACCGGTCGTGAAAAACTGTTTTTT
CASSLNTGREKLFF
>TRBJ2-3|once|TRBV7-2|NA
TGTGCCAGCAGCAGCCGCTCAGGGTTAGATACGCAGTATTTT
CASSSRSGLDTQYF
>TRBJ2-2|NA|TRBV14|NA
TGTGCCAGCAGCCAAGAGGCGGGGTACACCGGGGAGCTGTTTTTT
CASSQEAGYTGELFF
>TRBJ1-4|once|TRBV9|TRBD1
TGTGCCAGCAGCCTCCGACAGGGTGGGGAAAAACTGTTTTTT
CASSLRQGGEKLFF
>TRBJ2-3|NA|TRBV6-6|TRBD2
TGTGCCAGCAGTTCACTAGCGAGTACGCAGTATTTT
CASSSLASTQYF
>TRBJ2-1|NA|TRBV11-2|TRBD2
TGTGCCAGCAGCTTAAGGCAGAAGACTAGCGGGGTAAGTGTGGATGAGCAGTTCTTC
CASSLRQKTSGVSVDEQFF
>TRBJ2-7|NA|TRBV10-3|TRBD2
TGTGCCACCCGAAGCGGGGGTACCTACGAGCAGTACTTC
CATRSGGTYEQYF
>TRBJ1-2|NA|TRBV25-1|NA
TGTGCCAGTAGTGAATATAGGGAAGAAATTCATGGCTACACCTTC
CASSEYREEIHGYTF
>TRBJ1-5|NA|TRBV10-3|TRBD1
TGTGCCATTCGGGACAGTAGCAATCAGCCCCAGCATTTT
CAIRDSSNQPQHF
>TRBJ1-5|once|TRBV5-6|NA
TGTGCCAGCAGCTTTACGGGGGGCGGTAATCAGCCCCAGCATTTT
CASSFTGGGNQPQHF
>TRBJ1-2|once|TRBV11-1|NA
TGTGCCAGCAGCTTCGGGGACGGGGGCCAAGGCTACACCTTC
CASSFGDGGQGYTF
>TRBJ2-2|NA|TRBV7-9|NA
TGTGCCAGCAGACACGTACTGGGTAGCGGGGAGCTGTTTTTT
CASRHVLGSGELFF
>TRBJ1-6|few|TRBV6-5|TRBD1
TGTGCCAGCAGCCCCGACAGGGTGGGACCCCTCCACTTT
CASSPDRVGPLHF
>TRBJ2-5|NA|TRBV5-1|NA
TGCGCCAGCAGCTTGGGACTGAAAGAGACCCAGTACTTC
CASSLGLKETQYF
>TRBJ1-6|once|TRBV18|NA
TGTGCCAGCTCACCACTCAGTACAGGGTACTCACCCCTCCACTTT
CASSPLSTGYSPLHF
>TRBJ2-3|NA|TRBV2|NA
TGTGCCAGCAGTGGGGTCATGGGGGTTCCTAGCACAGATACGCAGTATTTT
CASSGVMGVPSTDTQYF
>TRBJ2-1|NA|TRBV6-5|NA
TGTGCCAGCAGTTACTCGGGCTTTAGTATGGGTGAGCAGTTCTTC
CASSYSGFSMGEQFF
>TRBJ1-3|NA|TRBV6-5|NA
TGTGCCAGCGGAGGGACGGTCTCTGGAAACACCATATATTTT
CASGGTVSGNTIYF
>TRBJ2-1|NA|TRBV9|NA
TGTGCCAGCAGCCCCCGGGAAGGGTCCTACAATGAGCAGTTCTTC
CASSPREGSYNEQFF
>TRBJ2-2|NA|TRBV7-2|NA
TGTGCCAGCATGGAGGGGGCGAACACCGGGGAGCTGTTTTTT
CASMEGANTGELFF
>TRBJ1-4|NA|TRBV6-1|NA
TGTGCCAGCAGAACTCAGGGTTTATCTGAAAAACTGTTTTTT
CASRTQGLSEKLFF
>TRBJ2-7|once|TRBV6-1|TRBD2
TGTGCCAGCAGTGTCGGACTAGCAGGCTACGAGCAGTACTTC
CASSVGLAGYEQYF
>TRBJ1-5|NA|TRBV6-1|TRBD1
TGTGCCAGCAGTGAAACAGGGGGACATTATCAGCCCCAGCATTTT
CASSETGGHYQPQHF
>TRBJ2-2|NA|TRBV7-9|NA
TGTGCCAGCATCGTCTCGGGGACGAAAACCGGGGAGCTGTTTTTT
CASIVSGTKTGELFF